This TCR beta chain derives from a study of blood T cells in healthy people across ages. Comment on this clonotype: Its antigen is unidentified.

Between the trimmed V and J ends, which lost 1 base and 5 bases, there was a span of 6 bases. The CDR3 has 13 residues. Germline lookup yields CDR1 SEHNR and CDR2 FQNEAQ (reference sequence). Findings and limits, study-wide: A roughly linear fall in TCR beta diversity per million T cells was seen with increasing age. Estimated diversity that came from one million T cells was considered an underestimate. Whereas aged donors had fewer naive CD4+ cells, long-lived donors had more of them and higher diversity. Researchers said unsorted PBMCs prevented a conclusive naive versus antigen-experienced comparison.

Primers used in a second PCR of roughly 6 to 11 cycles were a sample-barcoded 5' primer and a J-beta primer mix. TCRdb processed the 5' RACE reads anew with MiXCR; each CDR3 protein has one entry. The data show fewer than 1,000,000 distinct CDR3 sequences, around 42% seen once. The receptor comes from a man between 60 and 70 years old in good health. The sequenced sample was blood. The rearrangement uses TRBV7-9 and TRBJ2-1; D gene unclear. For the CDR3, the DNA is TGTGCCAGCAGCTTAGTGAATGACAATGAGCAGTTCTTC. It yields the protein CASSLVNDNEQFF. Combining the CDR3 with reference TRBV7-9 and TRBJ2-1 gives the whole variable domain DTGVSQNPRHKITKRGQNVTFRCDPISEHNRLYWYRQTLGQGPEFLTYFQNEAQLEKSRLLSDRFSAERPKGSFSTLEIQRTEQGDSAMYLCASSLVNDNEQFFGPGTRLTVL.